The TCR beta chain described here comes from a study of blood T cell repertoires in COVID-19. Looking at the study overall: From T cells, B-cell-depleted T cells, or PBMCs came the material, which was cDNA or gDNA.

The sample holds one count of this clone. Profiled with immunoSEQ multiplex PCR; TCRdb holds only in-frame clones, not every one. The sample shows under 110,000 clones, 76% of them seen only once. The CDR3 is 15 amino acids. Germline V gene lookup returns CDR1 SGHRS and CDR2 YFSETQ. With 6 bases removed from V and 4 bases from J, the gap between germline ends came to 20 bases. The rearrangement links TRBV5-1 to TRBJ2-7, with D maybe TRBD2 (7 bases). Material: peripheral blood. The sequence derives from a man older than 75 with COVID-19, enrolled during active disease. The CDR3 here is CASTIMGGAGYEQYF. The CDR3, as DNA: TGCGCCAGCACCATTATGGGGGGGGCGGGGTACGAGCAGTACTTC.